The clone carrying this TCR beta chain was counted ten times or more. The data were obtained in a study of molecular identifiers for immune sequencing clone quantification. TCR libraries were built in bulk with a published protocol and specific TCR primers. TCRdb recomputed calls from the PCR reads with MiXCR, one row per CDR3 protein. The sample records 550,000 to 750,000 distinct CDR3 sequences, around 20% being singletons. When naive CD8 T cells were sorted, they were gated as CD8+CD4-CCR7+CD45RA+. Specimen: naive CD8+ T cells from blood, with Jurkat cell RNA spiked in. Subset reported: FACS-sorted CD8+CD4-CCR7+CD45RA+ naive T cells. This clonotype was sampled from a human donor in good health. Some libraries in this study had Jurkat cell RNA spiked in.

The CDR3 region has the DNA TGTGCCAGCAGCCCGGACGGGTCTAGCGGGGGGCCGCTGAGCACAGATACGCAGTATTTT. The encoded protein is CASSPDGSSGGPLSTDTQYF. The V call is TRBV11-2, the J call TRBJ2-3, with 11 nucleotides matching TRBD2. CDR3 length equals 20 residues. The V gene's germline CDR1 is SGHAT and CDR2 FQNNGV. V dropped 5 bases and J dropped 0; count of bases not matched to a gene: 16.